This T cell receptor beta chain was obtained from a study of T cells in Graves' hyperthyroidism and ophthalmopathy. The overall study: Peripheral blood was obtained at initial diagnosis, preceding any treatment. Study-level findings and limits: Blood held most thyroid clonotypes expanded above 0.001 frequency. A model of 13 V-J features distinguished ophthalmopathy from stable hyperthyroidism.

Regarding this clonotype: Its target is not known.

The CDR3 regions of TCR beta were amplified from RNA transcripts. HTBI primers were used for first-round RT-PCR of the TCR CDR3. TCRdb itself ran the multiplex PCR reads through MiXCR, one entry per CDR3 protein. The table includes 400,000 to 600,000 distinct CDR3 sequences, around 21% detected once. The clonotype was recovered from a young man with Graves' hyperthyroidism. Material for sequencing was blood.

The CDR3 DNA reads as TGTGCCAGCAGTCAGTCCTCGCCTAACTATGGCTACACCTTC. Translating gives CASSQSSPNYGYTF. This rearrangement joins TRBV12-3 or TRBV12-4 to TRBJ1-2, with D unresolved. The length of the CDR3 is 14 residues. Between the trimmed V and J ends, which lost 5 bases and 0 bases, there was a span of 10 bases.